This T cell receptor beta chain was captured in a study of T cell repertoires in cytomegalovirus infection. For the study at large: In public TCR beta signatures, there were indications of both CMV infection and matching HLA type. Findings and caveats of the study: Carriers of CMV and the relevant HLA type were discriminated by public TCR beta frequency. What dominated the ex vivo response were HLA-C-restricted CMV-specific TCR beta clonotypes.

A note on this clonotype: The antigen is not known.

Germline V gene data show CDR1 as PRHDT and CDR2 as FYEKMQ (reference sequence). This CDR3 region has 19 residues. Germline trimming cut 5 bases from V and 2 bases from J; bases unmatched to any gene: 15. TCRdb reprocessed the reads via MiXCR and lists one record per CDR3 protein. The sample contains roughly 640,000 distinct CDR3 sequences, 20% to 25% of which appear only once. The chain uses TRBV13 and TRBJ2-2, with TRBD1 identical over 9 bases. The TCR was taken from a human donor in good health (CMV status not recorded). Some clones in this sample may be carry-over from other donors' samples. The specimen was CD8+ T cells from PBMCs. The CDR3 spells CASSVHDPGQGPNTGELFF. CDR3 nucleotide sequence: TGTGCCAGCAGCGTTCACGACCCGGGACAGGGACCAAACACCGGGGAGCTGTTTTTT.